This TCR beta chain originates from a study of blood T cell repertoires in COVID-19. Study-level information: Italy, Spain and the United States were the sources of the convalescent and acute COVID-19 samples. T cells, B-cell-depleted T cells, or PBMCs provided the cDNA or gDNA that served as material.

Germline assignment: CDR1 LNHDA and CDR2 SQIVND (reference sequence). Trimming left V 4 bases short and J 4 bases short, with 8 bases between. The length of the CDR3 is 12 residues. How the authors handled the data: Counts of nucleated cells, estimated from reference gene primer amplification, were obtained. TCRdb keeps only in-frame clones here, not all; method: immunoSEQ multiplex PCR. The DNA gave D and trimming, while V, J and clone size come from that table. The sample lists over 150,000 clones; 90% were seen once. The V and J genes are TRBV19 and TRBJ2-7; D gene unclear. The specimen sequenced was peripheral blood. The sequence came from a man aged 50 to 59 with acute or convalescent COVID-19. The CDR3 here is CASSTSSYEQYF. The CDR3 DNA reads TGTGCCAGTAGTACCTCTTCGTACGAGCAGTACTTC.